What follows describes a single T cell receptor (beta chain). Its antigen is unidentified. The source of the sample is a study of cytomegalovirus exposure and HLA in healthy donors. Study details: Of approximately 400 genotyped donors, roughly 86% clustered with self-reported Caucasian donors. General study points: Among donors in an Asian-associated ancestry cluster, a later analysis reportedly found fewer N-insertions than the roughly 700-donor mean. Associated with cytomegalovirus, according to the listing, were fewer than 200 TCR beta chains.

CDR1 is MNHNS and CDR2 is SASEGT in the germline V gene. This CDR3 contains 14 residues. With 4 bases clipped from V and 4 bases from J, the junction kept 3 bases outside the gene matches. PCR employed 60 Vbeta and 13 Jbeta primers. The protocol was immunoSEQ multiplex PCR, while the TCRdb copy is restricted to in-frame clones and leaves out a portion. The table includes 130,000 to 150,000 clones, 70% to 85% detected once. The TCR was taken from a woman aged 55-75 years in good health and CMV-seropositive. Sequenced: PBMCs. This chain joins TRBV6-1 and TRBJ1-3; 8 nucleotides line up with TRBD1. As DNA, the CDR3 is TGTGCCAGCAGTGTCGACAGGGGAGGAAACACCATATATTTT. Protein product: CASSVDRGGNTIYF.